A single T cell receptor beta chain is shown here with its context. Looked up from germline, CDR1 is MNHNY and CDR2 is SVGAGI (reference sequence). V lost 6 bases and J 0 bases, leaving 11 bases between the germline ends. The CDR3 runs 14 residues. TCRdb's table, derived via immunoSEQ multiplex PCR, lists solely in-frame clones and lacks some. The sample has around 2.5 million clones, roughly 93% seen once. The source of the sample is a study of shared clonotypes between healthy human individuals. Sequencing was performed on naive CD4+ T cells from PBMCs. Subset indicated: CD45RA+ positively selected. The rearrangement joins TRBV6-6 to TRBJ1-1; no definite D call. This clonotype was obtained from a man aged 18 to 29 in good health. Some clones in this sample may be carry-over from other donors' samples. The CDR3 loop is CASRTRVMNTEAFF. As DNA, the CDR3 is TGTGCCAGCAGAACTAGAGTAATGAACACTGAAGCTTTCTTT.